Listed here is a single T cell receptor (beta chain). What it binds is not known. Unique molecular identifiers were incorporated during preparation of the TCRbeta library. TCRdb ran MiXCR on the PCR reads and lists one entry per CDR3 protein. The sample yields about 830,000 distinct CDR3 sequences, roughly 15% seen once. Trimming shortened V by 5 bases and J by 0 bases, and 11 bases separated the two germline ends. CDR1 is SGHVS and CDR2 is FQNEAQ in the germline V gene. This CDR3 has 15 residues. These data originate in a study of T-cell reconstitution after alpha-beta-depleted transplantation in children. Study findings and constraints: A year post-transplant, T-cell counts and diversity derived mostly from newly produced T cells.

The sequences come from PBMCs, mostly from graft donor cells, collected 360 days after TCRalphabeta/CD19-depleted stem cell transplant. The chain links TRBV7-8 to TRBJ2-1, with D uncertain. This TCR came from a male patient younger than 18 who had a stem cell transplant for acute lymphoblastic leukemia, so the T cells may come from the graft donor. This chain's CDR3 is CASSHYPNSYNEQFF. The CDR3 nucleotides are TGTGCCAGCAGCCACTACCCCAACTCCTACAATGAGCAGTTCTTC.